The 29 T cell receptor beta chains given below trace back to one sample, sequenced in a study of T-cell memory formation after mild COVID-19. TCRdb passed the 5' RACE reads through MiXCR, listing each CDR3 protein once. Here the sample spans under 600,000 distinct CDR3 sequences, less than 25% being singletons. The sample comprised PBMCs or a T cell subset sorted from them (not recorded which). These receptors all come from an adult woman who had mild COVID-19 (a few samples of this study predate the infection). Cell type and time point are not known.

The V gene is TRBV2, the J gene TRBJ2-6, with a weak D call TRBD2 (5 bases). This CDR3 has 17 amino acids. The germline V gene encodes CDR1 SNHLY and CDR2 FYNNEI. Trimming took 3 bases from V and 1 from J, leaving 13 bases between them. The CDR3 sequence: CASSDPRRVSGANVLTF. The CDR3 DNA reads as TGTGCCAGCAGTGACCCTAGGCGGGTATCTGGGGCCAACGTCCTGACTTTC.

The chain uses TRBV5-1 and TRBJ2-7; 8 bases match TRBD2. The CDR3 covers 17 residues. Germline CDR1 and CDR2: SGHRS and YFSETQ. Trimming took 0 bases from V and 0 from J; bases not matched to a gene: 8. The CDR3 coding sequence is TGCGCCAGCAGCTTGGGCTTTAGCGGGACTAGCTCCTACGAGCAGTACTTC. This codes for CASSLGFSGTSSYEQYF.

The chain recombines TRBV9 with TRBJ2-3; the D call may be TRBD1 or TRBD2 (5 bases each). The CDR3 is made up of 14 amino acids. V shed 2 bases and J shed 4 bases, with 11 bases lying between them. Germline CDR1 is SGDLS and CDR2 is YYNGEE. CDR3 protein: CASSVPGAPDTQYF. The CDR3 region has the DNA TGTGCCAGCAGCGTCCCCGGGGCCCCAGATACGCAGTATTTT.

The chain has TRBV29-1 and TRBJ2-7; 8 bases agree with TRBD1. Trimming took 4 bases from V and 3 from J; bases not matched to a gene: 2. Germline CDR1 SQVTM, CDR2 ANQGSEA. The CDR3 sequence is 12 residues long. The CDR3 spells CSVVDRGYEQYF. The CDR3 nucleotides read TGCAGCGTTGTCGACAGGGGCTACGAGCAGTACTTC.

This clonotype qualifies as medium-sized. The chain carries TRBV5-1 and TRBJ2-7; 12 bases are shared with TRBD2. The CDR3 consists of 15 residues. Germline V gene data show CDR1 as SGHRS and CDR2 as YFSETQ. Germline trimming cut 3 bases from V and 4 bases from J; bases unmatched to any gene: 5. The CDR3 is CASSSGLAGMYEQYF. The CDR3 nucleotides are TGCGCCAGCAGCTCCGGACTAGCGGGAATGTACGAGCAGTACTTC. Complete variable domain (other parts from reference TRBV5-1 and TRBJ2-7): KAGVTQTPRYLIKTRGQQVTLSCSPISGHRSVSWYQQTPGQGLQFLFEYFSETQRNKGNFPGRFSGRQFSNSRSEMNVSTLELGDSALYLCASSSGLAGMYEQYFGPGTRLTVT.

The chain is built from TRBV5-1 and TRBJ1-4; the D gene is possibly TRBD1 (5 bases). V was trimmed by 4 bases and J by 4 bases, leaving 14 bases between them. Germline lookup yields CDR1 SGHRS and CDR2 YFSETQ. This CDR3 contains 15 residues. CDR3 sequence (DNA): TGCGCCAGCAGCCGGGGACCGCCGGGTAATGAAAAACTGTTTTTT. This sequence encodes CASSRGPPGNEKLFF.

Only a few counts were recorded for this clonotype. The rearrangement uses TRBV5-6 and TRBJ2-5; TRBD1 agrees at 9 bases. Losses at the gene ends were 6 bases for V and 4 bases for J; bases not matched to a gene: 7. The germline gives CDR1 SGHDT, CDR2 YYEEEE. The CDR3 has 14 amino acids. The CDR3 DNA reads TGTGCCAGCAATAAACAGGGGGCTATAGAGACCCAGTACTTC. It yields the protein CASNKQGAIETQYF.

This chain connects TRBV12-3 or TRBV12-4 to TRBJ1-5; D gene unclear. V was trimmed by 2 bases and J by 6 bases, leaving 8 bases between them. The CDR3 totals 13 residues. Here the CDR3 DNA reads TGTGCCAGCAGTTTACTCATTAGTCAGCCCCAGCATTTT. As protein: CASSLLISQPQHF.

In this sample, this clonotype turned up a few times. This chain links TRBV7-2 with TRBJ2-7, with TRBD2 identical over 7 bases. Germline assignment: CDR1 SGHTA and CDR2 FQGNSA. With V trimmed by 7 bases and J by 2 bases, 5 bases remained unmatched. This CDR3 region has 13 residues. In nucleotides, the CDR3 is TGTGCCAGCATTAACAGCGGGACCTACGAGCAGTACTTC. Its protein product is CASINSGTYEQYF. Supplemented by reference TRBV7-2 and TRBJ2-7, the full variable domain reads GAGVSQSPSNKVTEKGKDVELRCDPISGHTALYWYRQSLGQGLEFLIYFQGNSAPDKSGLPSDRFSAERTGGSVSTLTIQRTQQEDSAVYLCASINSGTYEQYFGPGTRLTVT.

The chain employs TRBV7-2 and TRBJ1-1, with D perhaps TRBD1 (5 bases). The CDR3 runs to 17 residues. V gave up 2 bases and J gave up 13 bases, with 29 bases separating them. Germline CDR1 is SGHTA and CDR2 is FQGNSA. Here the CDR3 DNA reads TGTGCCAGCAGCTTAACCCTGAGAGAGGGGTACGTCCCAAGAGGTTTCTTT. Its protein is CASSLTLREGYVPRGFF. The whole variable domain, filled in from reference TRBV7-2 and TRBJ1-1, reads GAGVSQSPSNKVTEKGKDVELRCDPISGHTALYWYRQSLGQGLEFLIYFQGNSAPDKSGLPSDRFSAERTGGSVSTLTIQRTQQEDSAVYLCASSLTLREGYVPRGFFGQGTRLTVV.

The table lists this clonotype with a few counts. The genes are TRBV30 and TRBJ2-7; tentatively, D is TRBD1 (6 bases). V was cut by 3 bases and J by 5 bases, with 17 bases left in between. CDR1 is GTSNPN and CDR2 is SVGIG in the germline V gene (reference sequence). CDR3 length: 14 residues. The CDR3 bases are TGTGCCTGGAGCAGAGGGGGAAGCTCGCACGAGCAGTACTTC. Translation gives CAWSRGGSSHEQYF.

This clonotype was counted between two and nine times. The chain joins TRBV7-9 to TRBJ2-1, with D perhaps TRBD1 (6 bases). CDR1 SEHNR and CDR2 FQNEAQ come from the germline V gene (reference sequence). The CDR3 is 18 residues long. V gave up 1 base and J gave up 0 bases, with 16 bases separating them. CDR3 residues: CASSLVGGPWSSYNEQFF. The CDR3 DNA reads TGTGCCAGCAGCTTAGTTGGGGGCCCCTGGAGCTCCTACAATGAGCAGTTCTTC.

This clonotype was counted between two and nine times. V gene TRBV16 combines with J gene TRBJ1-1; the D is unclear. V was cut by 2 bases and J by 1 base, with 8 bases left in between. This CDR3 region has 14 residues. Looked up from germline, CDR1 is KGHSY and CDR2 is FQNENV. Here the CDR3 DNA reads TGTGCCAGCAGCCAAAATAACCCGAACACTGAAGCTTTCTTT. It is translated as CASSQNNPNTEAFF.

The gene calls are TRBV2 and TRBJ1-2; D gene uncertain. CDR1 and CDR2 (germline): SNHLY, FYNNEI. The V end was cut by 3 bases, the J end by 4 bases, with 9 bases between. The CDR3 has 13 residues. For the CDR3, the DNA is TGTGCCAGCAGTGATTTTGTGGGCTATGGCTACACCTTC. It specifies CASSDFVGYGYTF.

The chain couples TRBV11-1 to TRBJ1-1, with TRBD1 as a possible D gene (6 bases). The V gene lost 0 bases and the J gene lost 0 bases, with 14 bases spanning the gap. The germline V gene has CDR1 SGHAT and CDR2 FQDESV (reference sequence). The CDR3 consists of 17 residues. The CDR3 sequence is CASSLARTERMNTEAFF. CDR3 nucleotides: TGTGCCAGCAGCTTAGCGAGGACAGAGCGCATGAACACTGAAGCTTTCTTT.

In its sample, this clonotype was seen a few times. CDR3 region: CSARGSGYHGYTF. In nucleotides, the CDR3 is TGCAGTGCTAGAGGGTCCGGGTACCATGGCTACACCTTC. The genes are TRBV20-1 and TRBJ1-2; D is ambiguous. V was clipped by 1 base and J by 6 bases, with 12 bases between them. Germline V gene sequence: CDR1 DFQATT, CDR2 SNEGSKA (reference sequence). This CDR3 spans 13 amino acids.

This clonotype was seen repeatedly, ten times or more. This sequence joins TRBV7-3 and TRBJ1-1; D gene uncertain. The length of the CDR3 is 13 residues. Germline-derived CDR1 and CDR2 are SGHTA and FQGTGA. With 5 bases removed from V and 1 base from J, the gap between germline ends came to 8 bases. CDR3 in DNA: TGTGCCAGCAGCCAAGACAAGAACACTGAAGCTTTCTTT. Translating it yields CASSQDKNTEAFF.

The V call is TRBV11-2, the J call TRBJ2-1, with D perhaps matching TRBD1 (6 bases). CDR1 and CDR2 (germline): SGHAT, FQNNGV. CDR3 length: 18 amino acids. Trimming took 4 bases from V and 6 from J, leaving 25 bases between them. CDR3 coding DNA: TGTGCCAGCAGCTCTCCCTTAGGGGAAGGTCTCAGGGGCAATGAGCAGTTCTTC. The encoded protein is CASSSPLGEGLRGNEQFF.

This clonotype was counted a few times. The V gene is TRBV5-4, the J gene TRBJ1-1; 10 bases align to TRBD1. J gave up 5 bases and V 2 bases, and 9 bases lay outside the gene matches. The CDR3 runs 16 residues. Germline V gene sequence: CDR1 SGHNT, CDR2 YYREEE (reference sequence). CDR3 nucleotide sequence: TGTGCCAGCAGCTTCGAGGGACAGGGGCTTTTTACTGAAGCTTTCTTT. Protein product: CASSFEGQGLFTEAFF.

This clonotype has just a few counts. This chain links TRBV5-1 with TRBJ2-1; possibly TRBD1 for D (7 bases). Trimming pared 5 bases from V and 1 base from J, leaving 16 bases between. Germline V gene lookup returns CDR1 SGHRS and CDR2 YFSETQ. This CDR3 contains 16 residues. The CDR3 region has the DNA TGCGCCAGCAGGCCGGGCAGGGGGGTGTCCTACAATGAGCAGTTCTTC. Translated: CASRPGRGVSYNEQFF.

This clonotype was seen only a few times. The chain employs TRBV19 and TRBJ2-2, with 11 bases fitting TRBD2. CDR3 length equals 18 residues. Germline V gives CDR1 LNHDA, CDR2 SQIVND (reference sequence). V lost 5 bases, J lost 2 bases, and 10 bases stayed unmatched. The CDR3 region has the DNA TGTGCCAGTAGTCCCCAGTCCGGGACTAGCGGAAACACCGGGGAGCTGTTTTTT. It specifies CASSPQSGTSGNTGELFF.

The chain employs TRBV24-1 and TRBJ2-7; D not resolved. The V and J ends lost 7 bases and 5 bases respectively, with 14 bases between them. Germline assignment: CDR1 KGHDR and CDR2 SFDVKD. The CDR3 has 13 residues. The DNA for the CDR3 is TGTGCCACCAGCCCGAACGAGGTGAACGAGCAGTACTTC. This sequence encodes CATSPNEVNEQYF.

In this sample, this clonotype turned up many times. V gene TRBV20-1 combines with J gene TRBJ2-1; 9 bases fit TRBD2. V gave up 0 bases and J gave up 5 bases; unmatched junction bases: 8. The CDR3 has 16 residues. The germline V gene encodes CDR1 DFQATT and CDR2 SNEGSKA (reference sequence). This chain's CDR3 is CSARDPERGENNEQFF. CDR3 in DNA: TGCAGTGCTAGAGATCCTGAGCGGGGGGAAAACAATGAGCAGTTCTTC.

The genes are TRBV5-5 and TRBJ1-2; 7 positions match TRBD1. The CDR3 is 16 amino acids. V lost 3 bases, J lost 4 bases, and 12 bases stayed unmatched. CDR1 and CDR2 (germline): SGHKS, YYEKEE (reference sequence). CDR3 sequence (DNA): TGTGCCAGCAGCTCGACAGGGATTTTGTTTAGCTATGGCTACACCTTC. Its translation is CASSSTGILFSYGYTF. The full variable domain, with the rest looked up from reference TRBV5-5 and TRBJ1-2, is DAGVTQSPTHLIKTRGQQVTLRCSPISGHKSVSWYQQVLGQGPQFIFQYYEKEERGRGNFPDRFSARQFPNYSSELNVNALLLGDSALYLCASSSTGILFSYGYTFGSGTRLTVV.

CDR3 loop: CSVEGLAGPEGATQYF. The CDR3 nucleotides are TGCAGCGTTGAGGGACTAGCGGGTCCCGAGGGGGCTACGCAGTATTTT. The rearrangement uses TRBV29-1 and TRBJ2-3; 12 bases align to TRBD2. The germline V gene has CDR1 SQVTM and CDR2 ANQGSEA. The V and J ends lost 3 bases and 8 bases, in that order; junction bases with no gene match: 12. This CDR3 contains 16 residues.

This clonotype was seen a handful of times. This sequence joins TRBV6-6 and TRBJ2-7; D may be TRBD1 (6 bases). V lost 5 bases and J 4 bases, leaving 12 bases between the germline ends. The CDR3 covers 13 residues. CDR1 and CDR2 (germline): MNHNY, SVGAGI (reference sequence). CDR3 coding DNA: TGTGCCAGCAGTCCCACTAGGGGGTACGAGCAGTACTTC. This codes for CASSPTRGYEQYF.

The V and J genes are TRBV7-9 and TRBJ2-2; D perhaps matches TRBD2 (6 bases). This CDR3 has 15 residues. CDR1 SEHNR and CDR2 FQNEAQ come from the germline V gene (reference sequence). Trimming took 5 bases from V and 1 from J, leaving 11 bases between them. The CDR3 DNA is TGTGCCAGCAGCGGAGGTAGCGGGAACACCGGGGAGCTGTTTTTT. As protein: CASSGGSGNTGELFF. The variable domain in full, completed from reference TRBV7-9 and TRBJ2-2, reads DTGVSQNPRHKITKRGQNVTFRCDPISEHNRLYWYRQTLGQGPEFLTYFQNEAQLEKSRLLSDRFSAERPKGSFSTLEIQRTEQGDSAMYLCASSGGSGNTGELFFGEGSRLTVL.

In this sample, this clonotype turned up a few times. V and J are TRBV5-1 and TRBJ1-1, with TRBD1 matching 9 bases. This CDR3 is 14 amino acids long. The trim removed 3 bases at V and 7 bases at J, leaving 7 bases unmatched. Germline CDR1 SGHRS, CDR2 YFSETQ. The CDR3 here is CASSSGTGNDEAFF. CDR3 sequence (DNA): TGCGCCAGCAGCTCCGGGACAGGGAACGATGAAGCTTTCTTT.

This clonotype was seen only a few times. This chain connects TRBV5-1 to TRBJ2-2; D remains ambiguous. CDR3 size: 12 residues. Germline V lookup: CDR1 SGHRS, CDR2 YFSETQ. V lost 2 bases and J 6 bases, leaving 5 bases between the germline ends. CDR3 nucleotide sequence: TGCGCCAGCAGCTTTAATCCCGGGGAGCTGTTTTTT. This codes for CASSFNPGELFF.